The clone carrying this T cell receptor beta chain was observed at least ten times. The ends were cut back, 3 bases at V and 8 bases at J, with 11 bases in the middle. The CDR3 has 13 amino acids. CDR1 and CDR2 from the germline V gene are DFQATT and SNEGSKA (reference sequence). 5'RACE with constant-segment primers yielded barcoded, UMI-tagged TCR alpha and TCR beta cDNA libraries. TCRdb fed the 5' RACE reads into MiXCR, producing one record per CDR3 protein. Of 30,000 to 50,000 distinct CDR3 sequences listed, over 5% are singletons. This sample stems from a study of T-cell memory formation after mild COVID-19. Overall study: In these data, TCR clusters were largely donor specific.

This sequence joins TRBV20-1 and TRBJ1-6, with D perhaps TRBD1 (6 bases). The TCR comes from an adult who had mild COVID-19 (a few samples of this study predate the infection). Cell type and time point are not known. Source material: PBMCs or a T cell subset sorted from them (not recorded which). CDR3 nucleotides: TGCAGTGCTAGTGAGGGGGACTATTCACCCCTCCACTTT. Translated: CSASEGDYSPLHF.